This TCR beta chain is from a study of blood T cell repertoires in COVID-19. Study information: PBMCs, B-cell-depleted T cells, or T cells provided the cDNA or gDNA that made up the material.

Study processing details: For nucleated cells, counts were estimated from reference gene primer amplification. Repertoires were generated with immunoSEQ multiplex PCR, while TCRdb's copy carries only in-frame clones and drops some. The V and J calls and clone size come from that table; D and trimming were worked out from the DNA. The sample holds more than 200,000 clones, approximately 90% seen once. This clone was seen a few times. This TCR was sampled from a man aged 35 to 55 with acute or convalescent COVID-19. The sequenced sample was peripheral blood.

The CDR3 sequence: CASSFSGRGPDPYEQYF. The DNA of the CDR3 is TGTGCCAGCAGTTTTAGCGGGAGAGGGCCCGATCCCTACGAGCAGTACTTC. The chain employs TRBV27 and TRBJ2-7, with 9 bases lining up with TRBD2. The CDR3 contains 17 residues. J was trimmed by 2 bases and V by 3 bases; bases with no gene match: 11. Germline CDR1 and CDR2: MNHEY and SMNVEV (reference sequence).